This T cell receptor beta chain was found in a study of blood T cell repertoires in COVID-19. About the study: The origin of the acute and convalescent COVID-19 samples was the United States, Italy and Spain.

The germline CDR1 and CDR2 sequences are SSHAT and FNYEAQ (reference sequence). V lost 6 bases to trimming and J lost 5 bases, with 17 bases between them. This CDR3 is 14 amino acids long. In the original processing: How many nucleated cells were present was estimated from reference gene primer amplification. Here immunoSEQ multiplex PCR was the method, and the copy in TCRdb shows in-frame clones only, minus some. V and J calls and clone size come straight from that table; D and trimming were deduced from the DNA. The sample yields about 200,000 clones, more than 80% seen once. This chain joins TRBV7-7 and TRBJ2-7; D perhaps matches TRBD2 (5 bases). The receptor was derived from a middle-aged man with acute or convalescent COVID-19. Sequencing was carried out using peripheral blood. This CDR3 reads CASRCPRAGNEQYF. The CDR3 DNA sequence: TGTGCCAGCAGATGCCCCCGGGCGGGTAACGAGCAGTACTTC.